Presented here are 18 T cell receptor beta chains from one specimen sequenced in a study of blood T cell repertoires in COVID-19. Libraries were prepared by immunoSEQ multiplex PCR; TCRdb keeps only in-frame clonotypes and omits some of them. This sample has about 380,000 clones, with more than 75% found just once. Sequencing input: PBMCs or T cells enriched from blood (not recorded which). These receptors were obtained from a woman under 30 who had recovered from COVID-19.

The chain links TRBV9 to TRBJ1-3; D is unresolved. V was shortened by 0 bases and J by 0 bases, with 7 bases between the two germline ends. The CDR3 sequence is 15 residues long. Germline V gene sequence: CDR1 SGDLS, CDR2 YYNGEE. The CDR3 spells CASSVEASSGNTIYF. CDR3 DNA: TGTGCCAGCAGCGTAGAAGCTAGCTCTGGAAACACCATATATTTT.

The chain links TRBV9 to TRBJ1-1; D not certain. CDR3 size: 13 residues. Germline loops: CDR1 SGDLS, CDR2 YYNGEE. The V gene lost 4 bases and the J gene lost 3 bases, with 10 bases spanning the gap. The CDR3 protein is CASSHSADTEAFF. The CDR3 DNA follows: TGTGCCAGCAGCCATTCTGCAGACACTGAAGCTTTCTTT.

J is TRBJ1-2 and V is TRBV4-3; a weak D match, TRBD1 (6 bases). The germline V gene has CDR1 LGHNA and CDR2 YSLEER. V dropped 0 bases and J dropped 7 bases, with 21 bases sitting between them. This CDR3 has 17 residues. The CDR3 protein is CASSQERGLRGAPGYTF. CDR3 nucleotide sequence: TGCGCCAGCAGCCAAGAACGTGGTCTGCGGGGGGCGCCTGGCTACACCTTC.

The rearrangement joins TRBV12-5 to TRBJ2-2; TRBD1 is a possible D gene (6 bases). This CDR3 contains 17 residues. Germline V gene lookup returns CDR1 LGHNT and CDR2 FRNRAP. Trimming shortened V by 3 bases and J by 2 bases, and 16 bases separated the two germline ends. The CDR3 bases are TGTGCTAGTGGTTTTTACACGGACAGCGGTAACACCGGGGAGCTGTTTTTT. Its translation: CASGFYTDSGNTGELFF.

The genes are TRBV29-1 and TRBJ2-3; TRBD1 is a possible D gene (5 bases). The V end lost 2 bases, the J end lost 0 bases, and 12 bases lay between the germline ends. This CDR3 is 15 amino acids long. Germline CDR1 SQVTM, CDR2 ANQGSEA. CDR3 DNA: TGCAGCGTTGAAAGGACACCCCAGAGCACAGATACGCAGTATTTT. Amino acid sequence: CSVERTPQSTDTQYF.

This clone was seen a single time. The J gene is TRBJ2-3, the V gene TRBV2; the D gene is possibly TRBD2 (6 bases). V lost 5 bases and J 0 bases, leaving 12 bases between the germline ends. This CDR3 comprises 15 residues. CDR1 is SNHLY and CDR2 is FYNNEI in the germline V gene. CDR3 amino acids: CASSNRESSTDTQYF. For the CDR3, the DNA is TGTGCCAGCAGTAACCGGGAGTCTAGCACAGATACGCAGTATTTT. Full variable domain (outside the CDR3, taken from reference TRBV2 and TRBJ2-3): EPEVTQTPSHQVTQMGQEVILRCVPISNHLYFYWYRQILGQKVEFLVSFYNNEISEKSEIFDDQFSVERPDGSNFTLKIRSTKLEDSAMYFCASSNRESSTDTQYFGPGTRLTVL.

Turning to this clone: The same CDR3 is also encoded by other DNA sequences in this sample. The chain links TRBV29-1 to TRBJ2-7, with D maybe TRBD1 (7 bases). V lost 7 bases, J lost 0 bases, and 10 bases lay in between. This CDR3 is built from 12 residues. CDR1 is SQVTM, CDR2 ANQGSEA, per germline. CDR3 protein: CSAGDSSYEQYF. CDR3 nucleotide sequence: TGCAGCGCGGGGGACAGCTCCTACGAGCAGTACTTC.

The chain combines TRBV9 with TRBJ2-2; 12 bases agree with TRBD2. The CDR3 has 17 amino acids. Germline assignment: CDR1 SGDLS and CDR2 YYNGEE. Losses at the gene ends were 4 bases for V and 4 bases for J; bases not matched to a gene: 8. In DNA, the CDR3 is TGTGCCAGCAGCCCCAGACTAGCGGGGGTGGTCACCGGGGAGCTGTTTTTT. Protein product: CASSPRLAGVVTGELFF.

The V gene is TRBV6-5, the J gene TRBJ2-1; D remains unclear. This CDR3 region has 15 residues. The V gene's germline CDR1 is MNHEY and CDR2 SVGAGI. Trimming took 0 bases from V and 2 from J, leaving 8 bases between them. CDR3 coding DNA: TGTGCCAGCAGTTACTCCTCAGTCACCTACAATGAGCAGTTCTTC. The encoded protein is CASSYSSVTYNEQFF.

This clone showed up just a few times. The chain is built from TRBV7-3 and TRBJ1-1; D not certain. V shed 3 bases and J shed 0 bases, with 5 bases lying between them. Germline V gives CDR1 SGHTA, CDR2 FQGTGA. This CDR3 contains 13 residues. The CDR3 nucleotides read TGTGCCAGCAGCTTTAATATGAACACTGAAGCTTTCTTT. This translates into CASSFNMNTEAFF.

The rearrangement uses TRBV5-8 and TRBJ1-2; the match to TRBD1 covers 10 bases. Germline loops: CDR1 SGHTS, CDR2 YDEGEE. The CDR3 extends over 14 amino acids. The ends lost 5 bases at V and 3 bases at J; junction bases unmatched: 4. The CDR3 region is CASRRQGADYGYTF. In DNA, the CDR3 is TGTGCCAGCAGAAGACAGGGGGCAGACTATGGCTACACCTTC.

The DNA for the CDR3 is TGTGCCAGCAGTTTACGGGGAAACACCATATATTTT. This encodes CASSLRGNTIYF. V is TRBV28 and J is TRBJ1-3; D gene uncertain. The germline V and J ends were trimmed by 2 bases and 4 bases, with 3 bases remaining between them. Germline values: CDR1 MDHEN, CDR2 SYDVKM. The CDR3 sequence is 12 residues long.

This rearrangement joins TRBV14 to TRBJ2-7, with 11 positions matching TRBD2. The germline gives CDR1 SGHDN, CDR2 FVKESK. This CDR3 has 15 amino acids. Losses at the gene ends were 4 bases for V and 8 bases for J; bases not matched to a gene: 10. The CDR3 sequence is CASSPLAGAPIQQYF. CDR3 in DNA: TGTGCCAGCAGCCCACTAGCGGGGGCCCCCATCCAGCAGTACTTC.

The chain joins TRBV6-2 or TRBV6-3 to TRBJ2-2, with unresolved D. Trimming shortened V by 2 bases and J by 5 bases, and 6 bases separated the two germline ends. The germline V gene encodes CDR1 MNHEY and CDR2 SVGEGT. There are 13 residues in the CDR3. CDR3 residues: CASSYTYTGELFF. The CDR3 DNA reads as TGTGCCAGCAGTTACACTTATACCGGGGAGCTGTTTTTT.

The J gene is TRBJ1-3, the V gene TRBV3-1 (or the pseudogene TRBV3-2), with D perhaps matching TRBD1 (6 bases). Looked up from germline, CDR1 is LGHDT and CDR2 is YNNKEL (reference sequence). V was pared by 4 bases and J by 8 bases, with 15 bases between. This CDR3 comprises 14 residues. The CDR3 DNA follows: TGTGCCAGCAGCCTATCGACGAACAGGGACACCATATATTTT. It specifies CASSLSTNRDTIYF.

The V and J genes are TRBV7-9 and TRBJ1-3, with unresolved D. CDR3 length equals 16 residues. Trimming pared 5 bases from V and 0 bases from J, leaving 14 bases between. Per germline, CDR1 SEHNR and CDR2 FQNEAQ (reference sequence). The CDR3 is CASSLNRQISGNTIYF. The CDR3 DNA follows: TGTGCCAGCAGCCTCAATCGACAAATCTCTGGAAACACCATATATTTT.

The gene calls are TRBV7-2 and TRBJ1-6; no clear D. The length of the CDR3 is 14 residues. CDR1 is SGHTA, CDR2 FQGNSA, per germline. The V and J ends lost 6 bases and 6 bases respectively, with 12 bases between them. Written as DNA, the CDR3 is TGTGCCAGCAGTGCGGGCCCGCCTAATTCACCCCTCCACTTT. This encodes CASSAGPPNSPLHF.

This chain connects TRBV4-3 to TRBJ1-4, with 7 bases that match TRBD1. V shed 4 bases, J shed 5 bases, and the junction held 13 bases outside the gene matches. The CDR3 runs to 17 residues. Germline CDR1 LGHNA, CDR2 YSLEER. This chain's CDR3 is CASSLSGLPGQNEKLFF. Written as DNA, the CDR3 is TGCGCCAGCAGCCTCTCAGGTTTACCGGGACAGAATGAAAAACTGTTTTTT.